The clone carrying this T cell receptor (beta chain) has a handful of counts. Its antigen is not known. This sample was included in a study of CD8 T cells in ankylosing spondylitis. Findings of the study overall: The authors reported significant enrichment of disease-linked clones in matched ankylosing spondylitis synovial fluid. Blood of patients with ankylosing spondylitis appeared to be characterized by a TCR beta motif of about 8 highly homologous variants.

After removal of 1 base from V and 3 bases from J, the junction contained 9 bases not matched to a gene. Germline lookup yields CDR1 SGHRS and CDR2 YFSETQ. The CDR3 spans 16 residues. One entry per CDR3 protein results from TCRdb running MiXCR on the 5' RACE reads. The table lists 500,000 to 550,000 distinct CDR3 sequences, about 13% of them singletons, with 6.5% to 7% in the top ten. The sample taken for sequencing was blood, either unsorted or a sorted T cell fraction (not recorded which). This chain links TRBV5-1 with TRBJ2-7, with TRBD1 identical over 8 bases. This TCR derives from a male donor with ankylosing spondylitis. Here the CDR3 reads CASSLLPGTGHYEQYF. The CDR3 DNA is TGCGCCAGCAGCTTGCTGCCCGGGACAGGCCACTACGAGCAGTACTTC. Together with reference TRBV5-1 and TRBJ2-7, the CDR3 gives the full variable domain: KAGVTQTPRYLIKTRGQQVTLSCSPISGHRSVSWYQQTPGQGLQFLFEYFSETQRNKGNFPGRFSGRQFSNSRSEMNVSTLELGDSALYLCASSLLPGTGHYEQYFGPGTRLTVT.